The text below deals with one T cell receptor beta chain. Its antigen is as yet unknown. This entry is derived from a study of OX40 agonist ivuxolimab in advanced cancers. Study-level points and caveats: CD8+ T cells averaged more expanded clones than CD4+. A proportion of nonresponders additionally exhibited low normalized T-cell clonal expansion.

Some clones are missing from TCRdb's copy, which holds only in-frame ones; the method was immunoSEQ multiplex PCR. The top ten hold roughly 9.8% of the sample, which has about 73,000 clones, approximately 90% seen once. Patients were excluded for autoimmune disease history or systemic immunosuppression. The CDR3 runs 16 residues. Germline V CDR1 and CDR2: MNHEY, SMNVEV (reference sequence). V dropped 0 bases and J dropped 2 bases, with 8 bases sitting between them. This sequence joins TRBV27 and TRBJ1-6; D remains ambiguous. The TCR sequence derives from an adult with an advanced solid tumor such as melanoma, head and neck, liver or kidney cancer. The sample was CD4+ or CD8+ T cells sorted from blood, taken in a trial of the OX40 agonist ivuxolimab. The CDR3: CASSLSGNPYNSPLHF. CDR3 bases: TGTGCCAGCAGTTTATCAGGGAACCCCTATAATTCACCCCTCCACTTT.